This entry lists 22 T cell receptor beta chains sequenced from one sample in a study of tumor-infiltrating lymphocytes in primary liver carcinoma. Scientists recovered RNA and DNA together from approximately 20-30 mg of unsorted bulk tissue. Making TCR beta cDNA involved approximately 520 ng total RNA and a constant-region primer. Slightly modified ARM-PCR with three nested multiplex PCR rounds yielded TCR beta libraries. The two initial PCR rounds, approximately 10 cycles each, used TRBV1-TRBV30 forward and C-beta reverse primers. TCRdb itself ran the multiplex PCR reads through MiXCR, one entry per CDR3 protein. The profile shows 120,000 or so distinct CDR3 sequences, 65% of them singletons. Material: liver tumor tissue from sampling region 1. Subset noted: tumor region T1, superior pole. The source is a woman in her sixties with primary liver carcinoma and hepatitis B virus infection.

DNA for the CDR3: TGTGCCAGCAGTTTATCGACACAGGGGAACACCGGGGAGCTGTTTTTT. The encoded protein is CASSLSTQGNTGELFF. The chain uses TRBV28 and TRBJ2-2; D is possibly TRBD1 (6 bases). Trimming removed 1 base at V and 1 base at J, with 10 bases between. The CDR3 consists of 16 residues. Germline V lookup: CDR1 MDHEN, CDR2 SYDVKM.

This clonotype has only a few counts. This chain links TRBV4-1 with TRBJ2-7; D possibly uses TRBD1 or TRBD2 (8 bases each). Trimming removed 6 bases at V and 7 bases at J, with 22 bases between. CDR3 size: 15 residues. Germline V lookup: CDR1 MGHRA, CDR2 YSYEKL. The chain's CDR3 is CASSPGGTGYEEQYF. CDR3 in DNA: TGCGCCAGCAGTCCGGGGGGGACAGGCTACGAAGAGCAGTACTTC.

This clonotype was counted a few times. The CDR3 region has the DNA TGCGCCAGCAGCGAGAGGACAGGGAGATACAATGAGCAGTTCTTC. This codes for CASSERTGRYNEQFF. The V gene is TRBV10-2, the J gene TRBJ2-1, with 8 bases identical to TRBD1. V lost 6 bases to trimming and J lost 4 bases; unmatched junction nucleotides: 8. Germline lookup yields CDR1 WSHSY and CDR2 SAAADI. This CDR3 is built from 15 residues.

This clonotype turned up a few times. Germline is not matched at one junction end, which may reflect a read error. In DNA, the CDR3 is TGTGCCAGCAGTTCAGGGTTGCTTTTATACGAGAAGTACTTC. It codes for CASSSGLLLYEKYF. The gene calls are TRBV28 and TRBJ2-7; weak D call: TRBD1 (5 bases). The germline V gene encodes CDR1 MDHEN and CDR2 SYDVKM. This CDR3 is built from 14 residues.

The sample holds a few counts of this clonotype. Being one base from a much bigger clone, this may be a read error. V and J are TRBV6-5 and TRBJ1-2; unclear D gene. This CDR3 is built from 13 residues. The germline V gene encodes CDR1 MNHEY and CDR2 SVGAGI. The CDR3 spells CASSPTSTYCYTF. For the CDR3, the DNA is TGTGCCAGCAGCCCAACATCTACCTATTGCTACACCTTC.

For this clonotype: A much larger clone differs from this one at a single base, so this may be a read error. The chain uses TRBV12-3 or TRBV12-4 and TRBJ1-4, with D hard to call. The CDR3 consists of 14 residues. Trimming took 2 bases from V and 4 from J, leaving 8 bases between them. The CDR3 sequence is CASSLHALNEKLFF. The CDR3 DNA follows: TGTGCCAGCAGTTTACACGCCCTTAATGAAAAACTGTTTTTT.

Notes on this clonotype: One end of the junction fails to match germline, which may point to a read error. The chain couples TRBV13 to TRBJ2-1; 7 positions agree with TRBD2. Germline V gives CDR1 PRHDT, CDR2 FYEKMQ (reference sequence). There are 16 residues in the CDR3. Here the CDR3 reads CAGRSLGGSSYNEQFF. The CDR3 DNA is TGTGCCGGCAGATCTCTGGGCGGGAGCTCCTACAATGAGCAGTTCTTC.

The genes are TRBV5-5 and TRBJ2-1, with D possibly being TRBD2 (6 bases). V gave up 1 base and J gave up 9 bases, with 17 bases separating them. The CDR3 is made up of 15 amino acids. The germline V gene encodes CDR1 SGHKS and CDR2 YYEKEE (reference sequence). The CDR3 DNA sequence: TGTGCCAGCAGCTTGCGCGGGGCTGAAACCAGTGAGCAGTTCTTC. This codes for CASSLRGAETSEQFF.

This clonotype showed up just once. At one of its ends the junction is not consistent with the germline gene, which may arise from a read error. This sequence joins TRBV11-2 and TRBJ2-3; maybe TRBD1 (6 bases). Germline V gene lookup returns CDR1 SGHAT and CDR2 FQNNGV. The CDR3 contains 16 residues. CDR3 sequence reads: CASSLVYQGLTDMQYF. In DNA, the CDR3 is TGTGCCAGCAGCTTAGTTTATCAGGGGCTCACAGATATGCAGTATTTT.

This clonotype came up once. The germline gene is not matched at one end of the junction; a read error may be the cause. The CDR3 DNA sequence: TGCGTCAGCAGCCAAGTTCTGACAGCCCTGAATGAAAAACTGTTTTTT. Its protein is CVSSQVLTALNEKLFF. V usage is TRBV4-1 and J usage is TRBJ1-4, with D perhaps matching TRBD1 (5 bases). The V gene's germline CDR1 is MGHRA and CDR2 YSYEKL. The CDR3 runs 16 residues.

The CDR3 DNA reads TGTGCCGGAAGCTTGAGGGCGTTAAAAGAGACCCAGTACTTC. As protein: CAGSLRALKETQYF. The chain links TRBV11-2 to TRBJ2-5; weak D call: TRBD2 (5 bases). The V end was cut by 11 bases, the J end by 3 bases, with 19 bases between. The V gene's germline CDR1 is SGHAT and CDR2 FQNNGV. The CDR3 totals 14 residues.

Turning to this clonotype: One junction end does not reproduce the germline sequence, and a read error may be involved. The chain carries TRBV11-2 and TRBJ2-3; D is uncertain. The germline V gene encodes CDR1 SGHAT and CDR2 FQNNGV. CDR3 size: 11 residues. The CDR3 region is CASSRANTQYF. The CDR3 DNA reads as TGTGCCAGCAGCCGTGCGAATACACAGTATTTT.

Notes on this clonotype: A read error is possible here, since a much larger clone lies one base away. This chain joins TRBV12-3 or TRBV12-4 and TRBJ2-1; no clear D. CDR3 length: 14 residues. The V end lost 3 bases, the J end lost 5 bases, and 11 bases lay between the germline ends. Here the CDR3 DNA reads TGTGCCAGCAGTTTGATCGCTGCCCACAATGAGCAGTTCTTC. It encodes CASSLIAAHNEQFF.

Remarks on this clonotype: It may be a read error: a sequence one base away is much more abundant. In this CDR3 the conserved last residue, phenylalanine or tryptophan, is missing, so a read error is likely. This chain joins TRBV29-1 and TRBJ2-5; the D call may be TRBD1 or TRBD2 (6 bases each). The CDR3 consists of 14 residues. Germline V gives CDR1 SQVTM, CDR2 ANQGSEA. The V end was cut by 2 bases, the J end by 5 bases, with 15 bases between. In nucleotides, the CDR3 is TGCAGCGTTGAAAAATACGGGGGCCGGGAGACCCAGTACTCC. This encodes CSVEKYGGRETQYS.

With regard to this clonotype: One junction end disagrees with the germline gene, perhaps due to a read error. The chain employs TRBV10-1 and TRBJ1-5; maybe TRBD1 (5 bases). Germline CDR1 is WNHNN and CDR2 is SYGVQD (reference sequence). CDR3 length: 14 residues. The CDR3 nucleotides read TGCACCAGCAGGGAAGACGGGGGGTCTCAGCCCCAGCATTTT. Amino acid sequence: CTSREDGGSQPQHF.

As concerns this clonotype: This is likely a read error, given that the CDR3 carries no conserved phenylalanine or tryptophan at its end. The chain has TRBV11-3 and TRBJ2-2; possibly TRBD1 or TRBD2 for D (5 bases each). The V end lost 6 bases, the J end lost 0 bases, and 20 bases lay between the germline ends. CDR1 is SGHNT, CDR2 YENEEA, per germline. CDR3 length: 18 amino acids. This CDR3 reads CASRTRIRDRTNTGELFS. The CDR3 DNA reads as TGTGCCAGCAGAACCAGGATTAGGGACCGAACGAACACCGGGGAGCTGTTTTCT.

This chain joins TRBV7-9 and TRBJ1-1; 7 positions match TRBD1. The CDR3 is made up of 13 amino acids. Per germline, CDR1 SEHNR and CDR2 FQNEAQ (reference sequence). Trimming at V came to 5 bases and at J to 4 bases, leaving 4 bases not matched to a gene. The CDR3 coding sequence is TGTGCCAGCAGCACCAGGGGGTCCACTGAAGCTTTCTTT. This codes for CASSTRGSTEAFF.

As to this clonotype: This clone may be a read error of a much larger clone one base away. The gene calls are TRBV12-3 or TRBV12-4 and TRBJ2-7, with TRBD2 matching 8 bases. The CDR3 sequence is 15 residues long. The V gene end was trimmed by 10 bases and the J gene end by 0 bases; junction bases not matched to a gene: 11. DNA for the CDR3: TGTGCCATCAGCACTAGCGGTCCAATCTCCTACGAGCAGTACTTC. Protein product: CAISTSGPISYEQYF.

This clonotype was detected only a few times. The gene calls are TRBV5-1 and TRBJ2-5; D gene uncertain. Trimming stripped 4 bases from V and 1 base from J, with 23 bases between. This CDR3 has 18 amino acids. Germline V CDR1 and CDR2: SGHRS, YFSETQ. CDR3 region: CASSALSVVGPIQETQYF. CDR3 nucleotides: TGCGCCAGCAGCGCCCTGTCCGTGGTGGGTCCGATCCAAGAGACCCAGTACTTC. Supplemented by reference TRBV5-1 and TRBJ2-5, the full variable domain reads KAGVTQTPRYLIKTRGQQVTLSCSPISGHRSVSWYQQTPGQGLQFLFEYFSETQRNKGNFPGRFSGRQFSNSRSEMNVSTLELGDSALYLCASSALSVVGPIQETQYFGPGTRLLVL.

Turning to this clonotype: This clone may be a read error of a much larger clone one base away. V usage is TRBV4-1 and J usage is TRBJ2-3; D possibly corresponds to TRBD2 (6 bases). This CDR3 is 15 amino acids long. Germline V gives CDR1 MGHRA, CDR2 YSYEKL. The CDR3 sequence: CASSQDYRETDMQYF. The CDR3 nucleotides are TGCGCCAGCAGCCAAGATTATCGGGAGACAGATATGCAGTATTTT.

The chain has TRBV9 and TRBJ1-1, with D possibly TRBD1 on 5 matching bases. Looked up from germline, CDR1 is SGDLS and CDR2 is YYNGEE. Trimming shortened V by 10 bases and J by 0 bases, and 13 bases separated the two germline ends. CDR3 length equals 13 residues. The CDR3 loop reads CAASRGMNTEAFF. The CDR3 DNA follows: TGTGCCGCCAGTAGGGGTATGAACACTGAAGCTTTCTTT.

The table lists this clonotype with many counts. The rearrangement joins TRBV6-6 to TRBJ2-2; the match to TRBD1 covers 7 bases. Unmatched junction bases numbered 9, after V lost 0 bases and J lost 8 bases. CDR1 MNHNY and CDR2 SVGAGI come from the germline V gene (reference sequence). The CDR3 has 16 amino acids. The CDR3 DNA sequence: TGTGCCAGCAGTTACTCCCCGGGACAGCCAACAGGGGAGCTGTTTTTT. It codes for CASSYSPGQPTGELFF.